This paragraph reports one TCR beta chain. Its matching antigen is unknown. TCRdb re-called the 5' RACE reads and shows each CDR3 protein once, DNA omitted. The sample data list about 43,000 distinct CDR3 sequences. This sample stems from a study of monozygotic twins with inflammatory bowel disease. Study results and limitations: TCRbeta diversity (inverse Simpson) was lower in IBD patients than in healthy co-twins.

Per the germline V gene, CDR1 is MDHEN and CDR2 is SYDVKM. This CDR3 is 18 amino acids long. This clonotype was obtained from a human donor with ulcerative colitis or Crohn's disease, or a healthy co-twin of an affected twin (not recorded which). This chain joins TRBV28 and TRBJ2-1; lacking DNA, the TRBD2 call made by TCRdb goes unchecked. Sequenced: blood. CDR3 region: CASSLPGAGASAYNEQFF. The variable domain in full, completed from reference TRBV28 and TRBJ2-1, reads DVKVTQSSRYLVKRTGEKVFLECVQDMDHENMFWYRQDPGLGLRLIYFSYDVKMKEKGDIPEGYSVSREKKERFSLILESASTNQTSMYLCASSLPGAGASAYNEQFFGPGTRLTVL.